Sequencing of this T cell receptor (beta chain) was carried out in a study of T cell responses to AZD1222 COVID-19 vaccine. Trimming removed 5 bases from V and 4 bases from J, with 12 bases in between. The CDR3 has 13 amino acids. CDR1 is SGHTA, CDR2 FQGNSA, per germline. The data were produced by immunoSEQ multiplex PCR, yet TCRdb's version contains in-frame clones alone and is incomplete. The sample lists about 150,000 clones, 89% occurring once. Sample: peripheral blood, taken on day 0 of AZD1222 vaccination. This chain uses TRBV7-2 with TRBJ2-7; D remains ambiguous. The origin of this receptor is an adult in good health. The CDR3 DNA reads as TGTGCCAGCAGCAGTAGTACCGGTTACGAGCAGTACTTC. Protein sequence: CASSSSTGYEQYF.